This T cell receptor beta chain was recovered during a study of shared clonotypes between healthy human individuals (dated by TCRdb to about 2020). As for the study more broadly: Three men and two women, aged 18 to 49 years, made up the cohort. Blood TCR repertoires of about 5 healthy adults were deeply sequenced to estimate repertoire size and the extent of clonotype sharing between individuals. To increase sequencing depth and limit assay-specific biases, TCR repertoire library preparation and sequencing were carried out by different laboratories using diverse techniques. Per donor, leukapheresis produced somewhere between about 0.94 and 9.5 billion PBMCs.

As regards this clone: The antigen it binds to is not known. Germline and junction disagree at one end, which may indicate a read error.

The donors were healthy, HIV-negative adults who had no recently reported acute infections or vaccinations. Only Caucasian adults living in Nashville, Tennessee, USA were represented among the donors. In the unsorted samples, tens of millions of PBMCs were counted, and genomic DNA was extracted using the QIAamp DNA Blood Mini kit. Blood was collected by leukapheresis, and PBMCs were isolated by Ficoll-Histopaque density gradient centrifugation and then cryopreserved in liquid nitrogen vapor phase. Reading the germline V gene (reference sequence) gives CDR1 GTSNPN and CDR2 SVGIG. Its CDR3 holds 14 amino acids, cysteine through phenylalanine. The kept DNA is CDR3 alone, 42 bases in frame from the first base. Using the deep immunoSEQ assay, multiplex PCR amplified TCR CDR3 regions from genomic DNA. Genomic DNA extracted from each cell subset was distributed evenly over all wells of several immunoSEQ 96-well plates, and each plate served as one replicate. For unsorted PBMC, approximately 300 ng of genomic DNA, equivalent to 25,000 to 35,000 T cell genomes, went into each replicate PCR. Unsorted PBMC genomic DNA was sequenced across ten immunoSEQ deep assay plates. Purified libraries were measured with a Qubit 3.0 fluorometer, size-checked on a Bioanalyzer 2100, and measured again with the KAPA Library Quantification kit. A separate single-read 150-cycle Illumina NextSeq 550 flow cell was used to sequence each immunoSEQ 96-well plate. The authors processed their data as follows. The immunoSEQ output contained only junctional sequences without quality scores, so filtering could not match that applied to full-length reads. To assign V/J genes and CDR3, sequences were annotated against IMGT germline references using PyIR, a Python wrapper for IgBLAST v1.9. Any read was removed if the V/J assignment was weak (E-value above 1e-6), the CDR3 was missing, or the read contained stop codons, out-of-frame junctions, or ambiguous translated residues. V3J clonotypes were defined as sequences sharing the same inferred V gene, J gene, and CDR3 amino acid sequence. To compute the percentage overlap between repertoires, the number of shared unique clonotypes was divided by the size of the smaller repertoire. Repertoire richness was assessed with RTK rarefaction, the Chao1 estimator, and Recon v2.1 estimates of unobserved clonotypes. What TCRdb holds here is the immuneACCESS table cut down to in-frame rearrangements. Part of the clones is not present; checked against another copy, under half of the missing clones reflect an unresolved V gene, and the others are unexplained. V and J calls and clone size are copied from that table; D and trimming were computed from the DNA. The sample table contains 450,000 to 600,000 clones; only one count was recorded for around 74% of them. Approximately 12% of the sample belongs to the ten largest clones.

Broader findings and caveats from the paper: Because the study included only a small number of donors, the genetic and exposure-history diversity represented was limited. Only blood was sampled, and tissue TCR repertoires likely differ from those in blood. Based on pairwise subsampling, the degree of clonotype sharing among donors was expected to be affected by sequencing depth.

The receptor chain draws on TRBV30 and TRBJ1-4; the D gene lacks a confident call. The source material was PBMCs. The receptor was isolated from a woman aged 35 to 49 in good health. Some clones in this sample may be carry-over from other donors' samples. The CDR3 here reads CTWSPVLTNEKLFF. The nucleotide sequence reads TGTACCTGGAGCCCGGTCCTGACTAATGAAAAACTGTTTTTT.